The subject of this entry is one T cell receptor (beta chain). Its antigen is undetermined. TCRdb keeps only in-frame clones here, not all; method: immunoSEQ multiplex PCR. The sample lists roughly 150,000 clones; 88% were seen once. The V gene's germline CDR1 is DFQATT and CDR2 SNEGSKA (reference sequence). V was clipped by 6 bases and J by 5 bases, with 11 bases between them. This CDR3 has 11 amino acids. The data derive from a study of T cell responses to AZD1222 COVID-19 vaccine. Broader study findings: Unmutated variant regions are reportedly targeted by nearly half of spike-specific TCRs. Seropositivity was recorded at baseline in only 6 or 7 AZD1222 recipients. Only after the peak T cell response were repertoires sampled. Donors were largely white British and mainly female; clonal diversity was possibly underestimated.

The TCR originated in an adult who had recovered from COVID-19. This chain joins TRBV20-1 and TRBJ2-7; no reliable D call. The source material was peripheral blood, sampled after recovery from COVID-19. CDR3 residues: CSATGDNEQYF. The CDR3 nucleotides are TGCAGTGCCACGGGCGACAACGAGCAGTACTTC.